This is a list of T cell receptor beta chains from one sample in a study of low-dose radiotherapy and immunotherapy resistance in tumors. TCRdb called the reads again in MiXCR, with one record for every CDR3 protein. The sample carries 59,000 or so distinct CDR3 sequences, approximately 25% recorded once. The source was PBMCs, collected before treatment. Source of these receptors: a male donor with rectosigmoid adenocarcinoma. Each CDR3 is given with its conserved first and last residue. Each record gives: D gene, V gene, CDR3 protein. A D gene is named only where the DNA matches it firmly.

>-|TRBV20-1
CSARVSNSPLHF
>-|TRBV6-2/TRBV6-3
CASSDGHHNQPQHF
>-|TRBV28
CASSSSGWETQYF
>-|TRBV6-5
CASSPQGTPGTGELFF
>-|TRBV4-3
CASSQDLGTTKNIQYF
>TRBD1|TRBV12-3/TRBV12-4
CASSLKGQGFDEQFF
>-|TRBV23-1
CASSQSRAGVQRNEQFF
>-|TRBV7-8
CASSLADDYEQFF
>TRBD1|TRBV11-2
CASSPILGGGGYTF
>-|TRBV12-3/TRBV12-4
CASNGLGGNTEAFF
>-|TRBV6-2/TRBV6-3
CASIEDTGELFF
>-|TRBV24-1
CATSEPDTFYGYTF
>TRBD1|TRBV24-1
CATSDSDRVEQYF
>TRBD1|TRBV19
CASSIAGTVNTEAFF